This is a list of T cell receptor beta chains from one sample in a study of T-cell memory formation after mild COVID-19. Via MiXCR, TCRdb re-called the 5' RACE reads, giving one row per CDR3 protein. The sample contains some 440,000 distinct CDR3 sequences, nearly 25% of which appear only once. Sequencing was carried out using PBMCs or a T cell subset sorted from them (not recorded which). The receptor source for this set is an adult woman who had mild COVID-19 (a few samples of this study predate the infection). Cell type and time point are not known. The CDR3 runs from the conserved cysteine through the conserved F or W. A D gene is named only where the DNA matches it firmly. Not every row has a clone size; where given, it reads once, few, many or a size class.

v_gene	j_gene	abundance	d_gene	CDR3nt	CDR3aa
TRBV7-9	TRBJ2-1	-	TRBD2	TGTGCCAGCAGCCAGACTAGCGGGAGGCCCACGCAGTTCTTC	CASSQTSGRPTQFF
TRBV6-5	TRBJ1-1	-	-	TGTGCCAGCAGTTACTCGTCGAACAGGTTGAACACTGAAGCTTTCTTT	CASSYSSNRLNTEAFF
TRBV6-5	TRBJ1-1	few	TRBD1	TGTGCCAGCAGTCGGGGACAGCCAATGAACACTGAAGCTTTCTTT	CASSRGQPMNTEAFF
TRBV2	TRBJ1-3	-	-	TGTGCCAGCGGGGAAGGAAACACCATATATTTT	CASGEGNTIYF
TRBV21-1	TRBJ1-5	few	-	TGTGCCAGCAGCAAATCTCGTTTAGGGCAGAGGAGCAATCAGCCCCAGCATTTT	CASSKSRLGQRSNQPQHF
TRBV7-3	TRBJ2-3	-	TRBD2	TGTGCCAGCAGCTTAACGATGGGGTCGACAAGCGGGGTCGGTAGAGATACGCAGTATTTT	CASSLTMGSTSGVGRDTQYF
TRBV27	TRBJ2-1	-	TRBD2	TGTGCCAGCAGTTTTTCGGGACTAGCGGAGAACAATGAGCAGTTCTTC	CASSFSGLAENNEQFF
TRBV5-1	TRBJ1-1	few	-	TGCGCCAGCAGCTTGACCGGGGGGGCTTCAAACACTGAAGCTTTCTTT	CASSLTGGASNTEAFF
TRBV5-1	TRBJ1-1	-	-	TGCGCCAGCAGCCCCTCGCAGGGTATGAACACTGAAGCTTTCTTT	CASSPSQGMNTEAFF
TRBV20-1	TRBJ1-1	-	-	TGCAGTGCGGCTCAGGGGTTCCGGACTGAAGCTTTCTTT	CSAAQGFRTEAFF
TRBV29-1	TRBJ1-5	few	-	TGCAGCGTTTCTTTGAACTGGATCCCGGGGGAGCCCCAGCATTTT	CSVSLNWIPGEPQHF
TRBV20-1	TRBJ2-5	-	TRBD2	TGCAGTGCTAGAGATCGGACTAGCGGGTACTTCGGGACCCAGTACTTC	CSARDRTSGYFGTQYF
TRBV11-2	TRBJ2-5	few	TRBD1	TGTGCCAGCAGCTTAGTTTGGGCAGGGGGAGAGACCCAGTACTTC	CASSLVWAGGETQYF
TRBV7-9	TRBJ2-2	few	-	TGTGCCAGCAGATTAAAAGGATTCACCGGGGAGCTGTTTTTT	CASRLKGFTGELFF
TRBV5-1	TRBJ1-6	few	-	TGCGCCAGCAGCTTGGTGTCCGGAGCTAATTCACCCCTCCACTTT	CASSLVSGANSPLHF
TRBV7-2	TRBJ2-7	-	-	TGTGCCAGCAGCTTAGCGCGGTGGGACTCGAAGCAGTACTTC	CASSLARWDSKQYF
TRBV24-1	TRBJ2-2	-	TRBD1	TGTGCCACCAGTGATAGGACAGGGGGCACCGGGGAGCTGTTTTTT	CATSDRTGGTGELFF
TRBV30	TRBJ2-7	-	TRBD2	TGTGCCTGGAGGGAGGGACTAGCGGGCGAGCAGTACTTC	CAWREGLAGEQYF
TRBV6-1	TRBJ1-2	-	-	TGTGCCAGCAGTGTGGAGACGAAAGGCTACACCTTC	CASSVETKGYTF
TRBV6-1	TRBJ1-1	-	TRBD1	TGTGCCAGCAGCAAACTGACAGGGGTGAGGAACACTGAAGCTTTCTTT	CASSKLTGVRNTEAFF
TRBV9	TRBJ2-5	few	-	TGTGCCAGCAGCGTGAAAGGGGCCGGGGAGACCCAGTACTTC	CASSVKGAGETQYF
TRBV3-1	TRBJ2-7	few	TRBD2	TGTGCCAGCAGCGCCGACAATAGCGGGGGCTACGAGCAGTACTTC	CASSADNSGGYEQYF
TRBV12-3/TRBV12-4	TRBJ1-2	once	-	TGTGCCAGCAGTTTAGGGGAAGGGACTTTTTATGGCTACACCTTC	CASSLGEGTFYGYTF
TRBV12-3/TRBV12-4	TRBJ2-1	few	-	TGTGCCAGCAGTGGGGTCGGGTTAATAAGGAAAGGGTACAATGAGCAGTTCTTC	CASSGVGLIRKGYNEQFF
TRBV6-5	TRBJ1-5	-	-	TGTGCCAGCAGTTACACCAGAGATCAGCCCCAGCATTTT	CASSYTRDQPQHF
TRBV7-2	TRBJ2-1	-	TRBD1	TGTGCCAGCAGCTCACAGGGGGGTCCCAGCTCCTACAATGAGCAGTTCTTC	CASSSQGGPSSYNEQFF
TRBV6-1	TRBJ1-5	few	-	TGTGCCAGCAGTGAAGCACATAGTCAGCCCCAGCATTTT	CASSEAHSQPQHF
TRBV20-1	TRBJ1-2	-	-	TGCAGTGCTAGCCCCGCCGGGACCTATGGCTACACCTTC	CSASPAGTYGYTF
TRBV12-3/TRBV12-4	TRBJ2-7	-	-	TGTGCCAGCAGCCTTCCAAGCAGACACGACGAGCAGTACTTC	CASSLPSRHDEQYF